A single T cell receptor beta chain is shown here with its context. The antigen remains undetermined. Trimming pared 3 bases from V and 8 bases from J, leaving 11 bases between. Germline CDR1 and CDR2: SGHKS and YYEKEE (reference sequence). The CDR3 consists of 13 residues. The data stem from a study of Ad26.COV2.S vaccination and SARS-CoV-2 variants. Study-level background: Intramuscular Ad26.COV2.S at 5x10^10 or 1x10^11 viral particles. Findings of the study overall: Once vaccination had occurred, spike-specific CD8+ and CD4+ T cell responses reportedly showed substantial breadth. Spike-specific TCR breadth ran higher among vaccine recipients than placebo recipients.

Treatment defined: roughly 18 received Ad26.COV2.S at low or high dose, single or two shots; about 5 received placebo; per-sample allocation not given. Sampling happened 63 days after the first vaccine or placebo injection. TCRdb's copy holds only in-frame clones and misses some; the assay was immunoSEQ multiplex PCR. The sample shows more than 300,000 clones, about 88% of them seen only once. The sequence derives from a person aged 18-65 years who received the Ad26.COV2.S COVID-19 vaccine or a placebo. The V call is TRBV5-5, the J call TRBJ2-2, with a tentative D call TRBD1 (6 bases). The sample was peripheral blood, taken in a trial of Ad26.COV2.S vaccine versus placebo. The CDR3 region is CASSSGVLGELFF. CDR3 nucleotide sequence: TGTGCCAGCAGCTCAGGGGTGTTAGGGGAGCTGTTTTTT.